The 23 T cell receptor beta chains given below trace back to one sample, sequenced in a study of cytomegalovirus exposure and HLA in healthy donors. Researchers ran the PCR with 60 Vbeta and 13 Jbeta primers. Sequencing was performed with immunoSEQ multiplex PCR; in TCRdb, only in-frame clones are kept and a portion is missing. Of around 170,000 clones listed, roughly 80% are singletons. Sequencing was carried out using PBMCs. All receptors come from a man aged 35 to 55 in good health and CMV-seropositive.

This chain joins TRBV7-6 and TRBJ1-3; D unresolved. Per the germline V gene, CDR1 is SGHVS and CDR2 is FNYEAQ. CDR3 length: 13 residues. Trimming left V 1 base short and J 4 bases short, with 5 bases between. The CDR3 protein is CASSLGAGNTIYF. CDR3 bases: TGTGCCAGCAGCTTAGGGGCGGGAAACACCATATATTTT.

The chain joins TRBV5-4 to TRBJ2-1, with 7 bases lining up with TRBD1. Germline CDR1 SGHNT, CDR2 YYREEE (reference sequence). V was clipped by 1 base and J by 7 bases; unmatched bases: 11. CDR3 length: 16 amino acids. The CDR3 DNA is TGTGCCAGCAGCTTGCCCAGACAGGGTTTAGAGAATGAGCAGTTCTTC. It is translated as CASSLPRQGLENEQFF.

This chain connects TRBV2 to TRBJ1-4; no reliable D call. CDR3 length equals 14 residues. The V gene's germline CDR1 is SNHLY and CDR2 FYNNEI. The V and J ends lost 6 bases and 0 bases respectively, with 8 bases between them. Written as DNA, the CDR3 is TGTGCCAGCAGAAGACGGGCAACTAATGAAAAACTGTTTTTT. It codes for CASRRRATNEKLFF.

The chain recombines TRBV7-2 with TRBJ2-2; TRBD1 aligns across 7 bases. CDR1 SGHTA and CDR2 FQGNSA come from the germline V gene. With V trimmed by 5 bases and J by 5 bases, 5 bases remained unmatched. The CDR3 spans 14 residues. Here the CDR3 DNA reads TGTGCCAGCAGCCCTGACAGGGTTACCGGGGAGCTGTTTTTT. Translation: CASSPDRVTGELFF.

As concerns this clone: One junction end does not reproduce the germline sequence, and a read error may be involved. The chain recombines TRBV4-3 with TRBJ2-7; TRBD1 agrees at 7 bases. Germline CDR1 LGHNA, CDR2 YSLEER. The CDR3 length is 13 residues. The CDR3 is CASSQGQHYGQYF. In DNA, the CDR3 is TGCGCCAGCAGCCAGGGACAGCACTACGGGCAGTACTTC.

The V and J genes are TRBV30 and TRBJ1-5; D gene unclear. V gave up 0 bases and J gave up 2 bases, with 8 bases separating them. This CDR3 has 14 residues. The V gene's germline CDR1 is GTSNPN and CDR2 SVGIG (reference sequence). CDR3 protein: CAWSVLRGNQPQHF. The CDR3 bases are TGTGCCTGGAGTGTACTCCGGGGCAATCAGCCCCAGCATTTT.

CDR3 protein: CASSPWRGQGETQYF. The CDR3 DNA reads as TGTGCCAGCTCACCTTGGAGGGGGCAGGGAGAGACCCAGTACTTC. The chain recombines TRBV18 with TRBJ2-5; maybe TRBD1 (7 bases). Germline CDR1 and CDR2: KGHSH and LQKENI. V was cut by 3 bases and J by 4 bases, with 15 bases left in between. The CDR3 is 15 residues long.

The CDR3 sequence is CASRRDRGNTEAFF. CDR3 DNA sequence: TGTGCCAGCAGACGGGACAGGGGGAACACTGAAGCTTTCTTT. The rearrangement links TRBV7-2 to TRBJ1-1, with 10 bases fitting TRBD1. The CDR3 is made up of 14 amino acids. Per germline, CDR1 SGHTA and CDR2 FQGNSA. V dropped 6 bases and J dropped 1; count of bases not matched to a gene: 2.

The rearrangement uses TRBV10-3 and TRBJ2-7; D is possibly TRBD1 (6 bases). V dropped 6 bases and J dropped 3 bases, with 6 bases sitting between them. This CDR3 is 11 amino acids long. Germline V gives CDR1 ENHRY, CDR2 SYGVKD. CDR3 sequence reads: CAIRDSYEQYF. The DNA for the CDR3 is TGTGCCATCAGGGACAGCTACGAGCAGTACTTC.

The DNA of the CDR3 is TGCAGCGTGGGGGGTTCAGACGAGCAGTACTTC. This translates into CSVGGSDEQYF. The chain combines TRBV29-1 with TRBJ2-7, with D possibly being TRBD2 (6 bases). Germline CDR1 reads SQVTM; CDR2 reads ANQGSEA. The CDR3 covers 11 residues. The germline V and J ends were trimmed by 6 bases and 5 bases, with 11 bases remaining between them.

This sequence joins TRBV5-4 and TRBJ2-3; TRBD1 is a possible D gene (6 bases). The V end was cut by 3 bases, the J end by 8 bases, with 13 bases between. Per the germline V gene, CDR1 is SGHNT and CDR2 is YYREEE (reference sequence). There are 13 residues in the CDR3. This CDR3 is CASSSGQILTQYF. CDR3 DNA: TGTGCCAGCAGCTCCGGACAGATTCTTACGCAGTATTTT.

The CDR3 reads CASSWGTSYGELFF. CDR3 DNA: TGTGCCAGCAGCTGGGGGACTAGTTACGGGGAGCTGTTTTTT. This chain connects TRBV7-9 to TRBJ2-2; 8 nucleotides align to TRBD2. This CDR3 contains 14 residues. Germline trimming cut 4 bases from V and 7 bases from J; bases unmatched to any gene: 5. The germline V gene has CDR1 SEHNR and CDR2 FQNEAQ (reference sequence).

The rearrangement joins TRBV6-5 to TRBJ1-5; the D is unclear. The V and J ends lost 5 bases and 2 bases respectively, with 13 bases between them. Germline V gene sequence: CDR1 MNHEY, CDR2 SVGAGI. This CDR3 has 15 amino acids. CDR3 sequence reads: CASSPGDIGNQPQHF. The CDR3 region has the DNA TGTGCCAGCAGTCCCGGGGATATAGGCAATCAGCCCCAGCATTTT.

The CDR3 DNA sequence: TGCGCCAGCAGCTGGACTAGCGGGGGAATCCTACCGGGCACAGATACGCAGTATTTT. Its protein product is CASSWTSGGILPGTDTQYF. The rearrangement joins TRBV5-1 to TRBJ2-3; 13 nucleotides match TRBD2. The germline V gene has CDR1 SGHRS and CDR2 YFSETQ. Trimming at V came to 3 bases and at J to 1 base, leaving 11 bases not matched to a gene. The CDR3 extends over 19 amino acids.

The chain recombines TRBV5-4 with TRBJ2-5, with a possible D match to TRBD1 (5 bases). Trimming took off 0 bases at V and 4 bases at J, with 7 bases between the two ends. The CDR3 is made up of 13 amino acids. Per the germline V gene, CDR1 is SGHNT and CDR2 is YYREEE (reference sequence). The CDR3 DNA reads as TGTGCCAGCAGCTTGGTAGGGGCAGAGACCCAGTACTTC. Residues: CASSLVGAETQYF. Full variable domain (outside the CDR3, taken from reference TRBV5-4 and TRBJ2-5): ETGVTQSPTHLIKTRGQQVTLRCSSQSGHNTVSWYQQALGQGPQFIFQYYREEENGRGNFPPRFSGLQFPNYSSELNVNALELDDSALYLCASSLVGAETQYFGPGTRLLVL.

Written as DNA, the CDR3 is TGTGCCAGCAGCTCCCTAGCGGGACAAGGGGAAGGGGAGCTGTTTTTT. Protein: CASSSLAGQGEGELFF. The chain couples TRBV7-3 to TRBJ2-2, with 9 bases fitting TRBD2. Germline lookup yields CDR1 SGHTA and CDR2 FQGTGA. This CDR3 spans 16 amino acids. V was pared by 4 bases and J by 8 bases, with 11 bases of the junction left unmatched.

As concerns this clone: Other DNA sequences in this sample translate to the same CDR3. The DNA of the CDR3 is TGTGCCAGCAGCTTGATCCGGGACAGCAGATCACCCCTCCACTTT. Translating it yields CASSLIRDSRSPLHF. The gene calls are TRBV7-8 and TRBJ1-6, with 7 bases lining up with TRBD1. Per the germline V gene, CDR1 is SGHVS and CDR2 is FQNEAQ. The trim removed 3 bases at V and 10 bases at J, leaving 9 bases unmatched. The CDR3 runs to 15 residues.

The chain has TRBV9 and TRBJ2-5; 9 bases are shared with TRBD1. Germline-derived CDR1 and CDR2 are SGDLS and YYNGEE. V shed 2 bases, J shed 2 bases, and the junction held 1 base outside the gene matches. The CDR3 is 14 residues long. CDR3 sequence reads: CASSVGTGQETQYF. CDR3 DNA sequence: TGTGCCAGCAGCGTCGGGACAGGGCAAGAGACCCAGTACTTC.

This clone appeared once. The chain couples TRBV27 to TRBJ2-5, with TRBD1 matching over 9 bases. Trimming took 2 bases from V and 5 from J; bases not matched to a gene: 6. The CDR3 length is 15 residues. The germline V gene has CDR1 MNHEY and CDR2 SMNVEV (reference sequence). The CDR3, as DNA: TGTGCCAGCAGTTTACGGACAGGGGTTGGCGAGACCCAGTACTTC. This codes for CASSLRTGVGETQYF.

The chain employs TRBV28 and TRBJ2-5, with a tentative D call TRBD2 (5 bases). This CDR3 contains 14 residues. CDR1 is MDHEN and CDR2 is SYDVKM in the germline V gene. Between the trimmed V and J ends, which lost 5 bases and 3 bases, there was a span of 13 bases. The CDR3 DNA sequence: TGTGCCAGCAGTCTCCTTTCGGGAAAAGAGACCCAGTACTTC. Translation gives CASSLLSGKETQYF.

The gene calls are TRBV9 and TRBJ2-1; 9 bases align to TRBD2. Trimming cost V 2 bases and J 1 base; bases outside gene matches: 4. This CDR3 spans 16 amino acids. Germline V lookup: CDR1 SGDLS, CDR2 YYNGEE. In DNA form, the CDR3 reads TGTGCCAGCAGCGTTAGCGGGGGTGCGTCCTACAATGAGCAGTTCTTC. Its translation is CASSVSGGASYNEQFF.

CDR3 loop: CASTEQGQYGYTF. In DNA form, the CDR3 reads TGTGCCAGCACCGAACAGGGACAGTATGGCTACACCTTC. The genes are TRBV2 and TRBJ1-2, with 7 bases that match TRBD1. Trimming cost V 7 bases and J 5 bases; bases outside gene matches: 7. CDR1 is SNHLY, CDR2 FYNNEI, per germline. This CDR3 is built from 13 residues.

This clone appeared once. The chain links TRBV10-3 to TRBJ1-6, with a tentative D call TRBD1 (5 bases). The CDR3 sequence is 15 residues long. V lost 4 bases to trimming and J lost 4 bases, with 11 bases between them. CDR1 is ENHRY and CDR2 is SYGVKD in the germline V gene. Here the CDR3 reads CAISGRQLYNSPLHF. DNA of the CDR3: TGTGCCATCAGTGGGAGACAGCTGTATAATTCACCCCTCCACTTT.